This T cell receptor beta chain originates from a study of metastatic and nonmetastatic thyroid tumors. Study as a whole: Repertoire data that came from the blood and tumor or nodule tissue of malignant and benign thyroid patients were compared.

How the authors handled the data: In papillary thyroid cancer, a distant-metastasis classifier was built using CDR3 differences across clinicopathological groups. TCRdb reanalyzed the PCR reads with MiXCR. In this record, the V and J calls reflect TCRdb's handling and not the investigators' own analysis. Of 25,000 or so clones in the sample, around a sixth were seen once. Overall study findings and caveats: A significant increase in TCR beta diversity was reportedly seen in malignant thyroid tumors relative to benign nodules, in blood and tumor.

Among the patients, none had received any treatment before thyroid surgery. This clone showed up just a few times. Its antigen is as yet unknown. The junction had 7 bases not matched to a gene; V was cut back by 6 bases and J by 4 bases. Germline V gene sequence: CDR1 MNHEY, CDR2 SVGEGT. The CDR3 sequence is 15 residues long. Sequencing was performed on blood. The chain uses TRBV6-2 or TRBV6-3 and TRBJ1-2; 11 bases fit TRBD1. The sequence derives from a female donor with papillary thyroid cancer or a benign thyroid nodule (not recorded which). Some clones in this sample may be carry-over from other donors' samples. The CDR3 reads CASRRGQGELYGYTF. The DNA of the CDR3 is TGTGCCAGCAGGCGGGGACAGGGGGAACTCTATGGCTACACCTTC.